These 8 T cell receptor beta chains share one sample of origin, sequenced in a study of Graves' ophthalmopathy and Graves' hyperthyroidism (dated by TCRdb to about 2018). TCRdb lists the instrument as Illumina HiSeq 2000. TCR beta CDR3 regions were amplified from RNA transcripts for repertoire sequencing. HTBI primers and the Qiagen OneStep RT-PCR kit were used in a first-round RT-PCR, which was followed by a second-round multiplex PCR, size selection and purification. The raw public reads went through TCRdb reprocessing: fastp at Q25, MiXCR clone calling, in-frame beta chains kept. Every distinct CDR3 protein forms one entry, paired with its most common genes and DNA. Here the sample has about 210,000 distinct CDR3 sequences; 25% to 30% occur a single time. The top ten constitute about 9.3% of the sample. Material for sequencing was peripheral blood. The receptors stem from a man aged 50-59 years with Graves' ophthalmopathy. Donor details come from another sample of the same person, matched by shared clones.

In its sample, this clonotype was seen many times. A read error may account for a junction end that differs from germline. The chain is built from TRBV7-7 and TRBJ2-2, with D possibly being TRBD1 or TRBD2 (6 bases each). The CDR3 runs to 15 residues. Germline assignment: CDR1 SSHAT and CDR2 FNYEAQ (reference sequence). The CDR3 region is CASSLGGTHTGELFF. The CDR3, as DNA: TGTGCTAGCAGCTTAGGGGGGACACACACCGGGGAGCTGTTTTTT.

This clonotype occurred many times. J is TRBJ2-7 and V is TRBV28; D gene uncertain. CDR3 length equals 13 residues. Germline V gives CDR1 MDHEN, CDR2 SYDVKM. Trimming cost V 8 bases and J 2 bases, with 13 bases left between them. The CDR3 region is CASEEQVAYEQYF. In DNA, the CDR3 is TGTGCCAGCGAGGAGCAAGTAGCCTACGAGCAGTACTTC.

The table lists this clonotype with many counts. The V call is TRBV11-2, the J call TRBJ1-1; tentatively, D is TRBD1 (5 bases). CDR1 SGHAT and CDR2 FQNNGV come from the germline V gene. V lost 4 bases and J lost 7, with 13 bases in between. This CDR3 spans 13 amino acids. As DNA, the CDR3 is TGTGCCAGCAGCTCCTGGGGGACGAATGAAGCTTTCTTT. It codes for CASSSWGTNEAFF.

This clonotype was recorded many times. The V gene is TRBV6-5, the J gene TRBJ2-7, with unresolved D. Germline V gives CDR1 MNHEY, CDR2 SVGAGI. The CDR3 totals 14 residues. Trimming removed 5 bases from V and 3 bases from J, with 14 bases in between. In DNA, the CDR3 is TGTGCCAGCAGTACAAGGATTCTCGACTACGAGCAGTACTTC. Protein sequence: CASSTRILDYEQYF.

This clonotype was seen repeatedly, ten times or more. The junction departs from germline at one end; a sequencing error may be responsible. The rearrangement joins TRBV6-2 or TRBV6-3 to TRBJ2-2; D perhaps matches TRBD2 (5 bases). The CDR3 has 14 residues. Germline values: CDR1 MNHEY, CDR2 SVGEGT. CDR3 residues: CVSSYRDFAGELFF. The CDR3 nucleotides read TGTGTCAGCAGTTACCGGGATTTTGCCGGGGAGCTGTTTTTT.

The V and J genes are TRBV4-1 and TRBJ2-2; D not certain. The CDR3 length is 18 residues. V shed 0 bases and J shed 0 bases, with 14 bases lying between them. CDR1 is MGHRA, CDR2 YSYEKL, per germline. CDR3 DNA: TGCGCCAGCAGCCAAGAAACCCTAGGGCGGACGAACACCGGGGAGCTGTTTTTT. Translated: CASSQETLGRTNTGELFF.

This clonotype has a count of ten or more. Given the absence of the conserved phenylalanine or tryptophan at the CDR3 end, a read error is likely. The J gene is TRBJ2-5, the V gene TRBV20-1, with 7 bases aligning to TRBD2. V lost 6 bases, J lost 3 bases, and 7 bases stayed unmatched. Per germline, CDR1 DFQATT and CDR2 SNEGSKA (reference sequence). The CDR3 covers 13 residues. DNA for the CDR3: TGCAGTGCCCCCCCTAGCGGAGAAGAGACCCAGTACCTC. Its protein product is CSAPPSGEETQYL.

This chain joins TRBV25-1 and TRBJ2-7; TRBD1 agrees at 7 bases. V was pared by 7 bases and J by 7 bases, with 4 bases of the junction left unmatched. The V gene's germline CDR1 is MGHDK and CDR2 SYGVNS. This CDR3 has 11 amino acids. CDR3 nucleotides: TGTGCCAGCACAGCAGGGGGAGAGCAGTACTTC. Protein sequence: CASTAGGEQYF.